Detailed here is one TCR beta chain. The assay was immunoSEQ multiplex PCR, and TCRdb's table has in-frame clones only and misses some. Found here are around 300,000 clones, around 92% of them singletons; the top ten hold roughly a tenth. With 3 bases clipped from V and 4 bases from J, the junction kept 0 bases outside the gene matches. The CDR3 contains 13 residues. The V gene's germline CDR1 is SGHAT and CDR2 FQNNGV. This specimen belongs to a study of blood T cell repertoires in COVID-19. The source material was PBMCs or T cells enriched from blood (not recorded which). The chain is built from TRBV11-2 and TRBJ2-7; TRBD2 matches 10 bases. This receptor was obtained from a woman aged 30 to 39 who had recovered from COVID-19. This chain's CDR3 is CASSFSGRYEQYF. CDR3 DNA: TGTGCCAGCAGCTTTAGCGGGAGGTACGAGCAGTACTTC. Full variable domain (outside the CDR3, taken from reference TRBV11-2 and TRBJ2-7): EAGVAQSPRYKIIEKRQSVAFWCNPISGHATLYWYQQILGQGPKLLIQFQNNGVVDDSQLPKDRFSAERLKGVDSTLKIQPAKLEDSAVYLCASSFSGRYEQYFGPGTRLTVT.